The 15 T cell receptor beta chains given below trace back to one sample, sequenced in a study of immune heterogeneity within non-small cell lung tumors. The TCR beta CDR3 region underwent multiplex PCR amplification with 32 V and 13 J primers. TCRdb re-called the multiplex PCR reads through MiXCR, storing one row per CDR3 protein. The repertoire holds fewer than 12,000 distinct CDR3 sequences, 27% seen once, with over 10% in the top ten. Template was bulk tumor genomic DNA, about 600 ng per sample. Biopsies, several per primary tumor and spaced far apart, were collected during surgery. Patients had untreated, newly diagnosed non-small cell lung cancer and underwent curative surgery. The sequencing input was lung tumor tissue. All receptors derive from a man between 45 and 60 years old with non-small cell lung cancer.

The chain joins TRBV12-3 or TRBV12-4 to TRBJ2-5, with D uncertain. V lost 2 bases, J lost 7 bases, and 8 bases lay in between. The CDR3 runs 12 residues. This CDR3 is CASSLSEGTQYF. DNA of the CDR3: TGTGCCAGCAGTTTAAGTGAAGGGACCCAGTACTTC.

This chain uses TRBV19 with TRBJ2-3; no reliable D call. Germline CDR1 reads LNHDA; CDR2 reads SQIVND (reference sequence). Trimming left V 3 bases short and J 8 bases short, with 9 bases between. This CDR3 is 12 amino acids long. The CDR3 loop is CASSMSDATQYF. The CDR3 coding sequence is TGTGCCAGTAGTATGTCCGACGCTACGCAGTATTTT.

This clonotype is judged medium-sized. The gene calls are TRBV2 and TRBJ1-6; 8 nucleotides agree with TRBD1. CDR1 and CDR2 (germline): SNHLY, FYNNEI. The CDR3 consists of 15 residues. J was trimmed by 6 bases and V by 4 bases; bases with no gene match: 5. For the CDR3, the DNA is TGTGCCAGCAGTGCCCCGGGACAGGCTAATTCACCCCTCCACTTT. Translated: CASSAPGQANSPLHF. Variable domain in full (rest from reference TRBV2 and TRBJ1-6): EPEVTQTPSHQVTQMGQEVILRCVPISNHLYFYWYRQILGQKVEFLVSFYNNEISEKSEIFDDQFSVERPDGSNFTLKIRSTKLEDSAMYFCASSAPGQANSPLHFGNGTRLTVT.

There are many counts of this clonotype. The chain links TRBV14 to TRBJ2-7, with TRBD2 matching 14 bases. V dropped 4 bases and J dropped 1; count of bases not matched to a gene: 9. This CDR3 contains 18 residues. Germline-derived CDR1 and CDR2 are SGHDN and FVKESK. CDR3 amino acids: CASSRPGLAGVFSYEQYF. The CDR3 nucleotides read TGTGCCAGCAGCCGCCCGGGACTAGCGGGGGTATTTTCCTACGAGCAGTACTTC. Using reference TRBV14 and TRBJ2-7 for the parts outside the CDR3, the full variable domain is EAGVTQFPSHSVIEKGQTVTLRCDPISGHDNLYWYRRVMGKEIKFLLHFVKESKQDESGMPNNRFLAERTGGTYSTLKVQPAELEDSGVYFCASSRPGLAGVFSYEQYFGPGTRLTVT.

This clonotype was counted between two and nine times. This CDR3 is CASSIGAGGNQPQHF. Written as DNA, the CDR3 is TGTGCCAGTAGTATCGGGGCAGGGGGCAATCAGCCCCAGCATTTT. J is TRBJ1-5 and V is TRBV19; TRBD1 might be the D (6 bases). Germline CDR1 reads LNHDA; CDR2 reads SQIVND (reference sequence). The CDR3 has 15 amino acids. Trimming shortened V by 3 bases and J by 2 bases, and 11 bases separated the two germline ends. The full variable domain, completed using reference TRBV19 and TRBJ1-5, is DGGITQSPKYLFRKEGQNVTLSCEQNLNHDAMYWYRQDPGQGLRLIYYSQIVNDFQKGDIAEGYSVSREKKESFPLTVTSAQKNPTAFYLCASSIGAGGNQPQHFGDGTRLSIL.

By sample share, this clonotype is medium-sized. This chain links TRBV5-1 with TRBJ2-3, with D perhaps matching TRBD2 (7 bases). Per the germline V gene, CDR1 is SGHRS and CDR2 is YFSETQ. V lost 2 bases and J lost 1, with 11 bases in between. The CDR3 has 15 residues. CDR3 DNA: TGCGCCAGCAGCTTTGGGGGGGCCCGCACAGATACGCAGTATTTT. It codes for CASSFGGARTDTQYF.

This clonotype is labeled medium-sized. This chain uses TRBV28 with TRBJ1-5, with 8 bases aligning to TRBD1. The V and J ends lost 5 bases and 4 bases, in that order; junction bases with no gene match: 7. This CDR3 is built from 15 residues. CDR1 MDHEN and CDR2 SYDVKM come from the germline V gene. The CDR3 DNA reads as TGTGCCAGCAGTGCCTCAGGGGGCTATAATCAGCCCCAGCATTTT. Translating it yields CASSASGGYNQPQHF.

This clonotype was seen repeatedly, ten times or more. The V gene is TRBV12-3 or TRBV12-4, the J gene TRBJ2-4; D is perhaps TRBD1 (5 bases). The CDR3 is made up of 14 amino acids. V gave up 2 bases and J gave up 4 bases, with 9 bases separating them. CDR3 bases: TGTGCCAGCAGTTTACAGGGATTAAAAAACATTCAGTACTTC. This encodes CASSLQGLKNIQYF.

This clonotype has at least ten counts. The V call is TRBV5-1, the J call TRBJ1-4, with 7 bases identical to TRBD1. Unmatched junction bases numbered 6, after V lost 4 bases and J lost 3 bases. This CDR3 is built from 15 residues. Per the germline V gene, CDR1 is SGHRS and CDR2 is YFSETQ. The CDR3 DNA follows: TGCGCCAGCAGCCCGAGGGACAGCTCTAATGAAAAACTGTTTTTT. The encoded protein is CASSPRDSSNEKLFF.

This clonotype has at least ten counts. The V call is TRBV20-1, the J call TRBJ1-1, with D perhaps matching TRBD1 (6 bases). Germline V CDR1 and CDR2: DFQATT, SNEGSKA (reference sequence). This CDR3 is 13 amino acids long. The ends were cut back, 6 bases at V and 6 bases at J, with 17 bases in the middle. In DNA, the CDR3 is TGCAGTGCCCTTTCTGGGGGGGCGCCTGAAGCTTTCTTT. Protein sequence: CSALSGGAPEAFF.

As concerns this clonotype: One base away lies a much larger clone, so this may be a sequencing read error. The chain carries TRBV6-5 and TRBJ2-1, with 8 bases that match TRBD2. Looked up from germline, CDR1 is MNHEY and CDR2 is SVGAGI. This CDR3 is built from 13 residues. V shed 7 bases and J 8 bases; nucleotides not matched to a gene: 7. The CDR3: CASIYSGLDEQFF. Here the CDR3 DNA reads TGTGCCAGCATTTATTCGGGACTAGATGAGCAGTTCTTC.

By share of the sample, this clonotype is medium-sized. The J gene is TRBJ1-2, the V gene TRBV28; the match to TRBD1 covers 8 bases. The CDR3 length is 14 residues. The junction had 8 bases not matched to a gene; V was cut back by 7 bases and J by 4 bases. Germline V gives CDR1 MDHEN, CDR2 SYDVKM. CDR3 DNA sequence: TGTGCCAGCAACCCCGCAGGGGGCCGCTATGGCTACACCTTC. Its protein is CASNPAGGRYGYTF.

This clonotype qualifies as medium-sized. V gene TRBV19 combines with J gene TRBJ2-2; D gene ambiguous. Trimming pared 0 bases from V and 1 base from J, leaving 3 bases between. Per the germline V gene, CDR1 is LNHDA and CDR2 is SQIVND (reference sequence). This CDR3 spans 14 amino acids. The CDR3 nucleotides are TGTGCCAGTAGTATAGACAGGAACACCGGGGAGCTGTTTTTT. It codes for CASSIDRNTGELFF. Full variable domain (missing parts from reference TRBV19 and TRBJ2-2): DGGITQSPKYLFRKEGQNVTLSCEQNLNHDAMYWYRQDPGQGLRLIYYSQIVNDFQKGDIAEGYSVSREKKESFPLTVTSAQKNPTAFYLCASSIDRNTGELFFGEGSRLTVL.

A word on this clonotype: Being one base from a much bigger clone, this may be a read error. The rearrangement uses TRBV10-3 and TRBJ2-7; TRBD1 agrees at 11 bases. CDR1 and CDR2 (germline): ENHRY, SYGVKD. This CDR3 is 15 amino acids long. Here the CDR3 reads CAIGEWGTGGSEQYF. In DNA, the CDR3 is TGTGCCATCGGTGAGTGGGGGACAGGGGGGTCCGAGCAGTACTTC.

This clonotype was seen just once. This may be a read error, as it is one base from a much larger clone. This chain uses TRBV5-1 with TRBJ1-6; D is uncertain. This CDR3 is built from 13 residues. The V gene's germline CDR1 is SGHRS and CDR2 YFSETQ. The CDR3 loop is CASRGSENSALHF. The CDR3, as DNA: TGCGCCAGCAGGGGCAGTGAAAATTCAGCCCTCCACTTT.